The 27 T cell receptor beta chains below were found in one sample sequenced in a study of T cells after yellow fever vaccination. In TCRdb, the 5' RACE reads were re-called with MiXCR into one record per CDR3 protein. The sample lists 65,000 to 90,000 distinct CDR3 sequences, about 7.7% occurring once. The material was CD8+ T cells sorted from PBMCs, obtained on the day of the yellow fever booster vaccination. The receptors shown here come from a man aged 25 to 45 who received the YFV17D yellow fever vaccine.

The chain couples TRBV3-1 to TRBJ2-6; D gene unclear. Trimming took 3 bases from V and 2 from J, leaving 14 bases between them. The germline gives CDR1 LGHDT, CDR2 YNNKEL (reference sequence). This CDR3 has 17 amino acids. CDR3: CASSQETVDPGANVLTF. The CDR3 region has the DNA TGTGCCAGCAGCCAGGAAACAGTGGACCCTGGGGCCAACGTCCTGACTTTC.

Many counts were recorded for this clonotype. The rearrangement joins TRBV6-5 to TRBJ2-5; perhaps TRBD2 as D (6 bases). Germline V gives CDR1 MNHEY, CDR2 SVGAGI. This CDR3 comprises 16 residues. The germline V and J ends were trimmed by 2 bases and 5 bases, with 18 bases remaining between them. CDR3 bases: TGTGCCAGCAGTTACGCCTATCGACTAGTCTGGGAGACCCAGTACTTC. It is translated as CASSYAYRLVWETQYF.

This clonotype was counted between two and nine times. The chain carries TRBV19 and TRBJ2-7, with 14 positions matching TRBD2. Germline V lookup: CDR1 LNHDA, CDR2 SQIVND (reference sequence). V lost 3 bases and J lost 7; bases outside the gene matches: 5. There are 15 residues in the CDR3. The CDR3 loop is CASSMRTSGRREQYF. The CDR3 coding sequence is TGTGCCAGTAGTATGAGGACTAGCGGGAGGAGGGAGCAGTACTTC.

V gene TRBV7-3 combines with J gene TRBJ2-1, with 10 bases matching TRBD2. There are 17 residues in the CDR3. V dropped 2 bases and J dropped 5; count of bases not matched to a gene: 9. From germline, CDR1 is SGHTA and CDR2 FQGTGA. The CDR3 bases are TGTGCCAGCAGCTTATACAGCGGGAGGGCCCTCGACAATGAGCAGTTCTTC. The encoded protein is CASSLYSGRALDNEQFF.

This clonotype was found a few times. The chain employs TRBV27 and TRBJ2-1; the match to TRBD1 covers 11 bases. V lost 5 bases to trimming and J lost 4 bases; unmatched junction nucleotides: 16. CDR1 and CDR2 from the germline V gene are MNHEY and SMNVEV (reference sequence). CDR3 size: 19 residues. CDR3 coding DNA: TGTGCCAGCAGTCTGACCGCCCCGGGACAGGGGGTACCTTACAATGAGCAGTTCTTC. The encoded protein is CASSLTAPGQGVPYNEQFF.

The rearrangement uses TRBV27 and TRBJ2-1, with D hard to call. The V gene lost 5 bases and the J gene lost 0 bases, with 11 bases spanning the gap. This CDR3 contains 15 residues. Germline V gives CDR1 MNHEY, CDR2 SMNVEV (reference sequence). The CDR3 DNA is TGTGCCAGCAGTGCGGCCAGGAGCTCCTACAATGAGCAGTTCTTC. As protein: CASSAARSSYNEQFF.

This clonotype has more than one count but fewer than ten. The CDR3 nucleotides read TGTGCCAGTAGTTACGGACCGGAGCAGTTCTTC. Its translation: CASSYGPEQFF. This rearrangement joins TRBV19 to TRBJ2-1; D gene ambiguous. V was cut by 5 bases and J by 10 bases, with 9 bases left in between. Germline V gene sequence: CDR1 LNHDA, CDR2 SQIVND (reference sequence). This CDR3 region has 11 residues.

This sequence joins TRBV11-2 and TRBJ2-1; 10 bases match TRBD2. The germline V gene has CDR1 SGHAT and CDR2 FQNNGV. The V and J ends lost 4 bases and 6 bases, in that order; junction bases with no gene match: 9. CDR3 length: 16 amino acids. The CDR3: CASSSAGTSVFNEQFF. Here the CDR3 DNA reads TGTGCCAGCAGCTCCGCCGGGACTAGCGTTTTCAATGAGCAGTTCTTC. The whole variable domain, remainder taken from reference TRBV11-2 and TRBJ2-1, is EAGVAQSPRYKIIEKRQSVAFWCNPISGHATLYWYQQILGQGPKLLIQFQNNGVVDDSQLPKDRFSAERLKGVDSTLKIQPAKLEDSAVYLCASSSAGTSVFNEQFFGPGTRLTVL.

This clonotype was found many times. This chain joins TRBV11-2 and TRBJ1-1; no clear D gene. V was pared by 1 base and J by 4 bases, with 10 bases between. From germline, CDR1 is SGHAT and CDR2 FQNNGV. The CDR3 runs 14 residues. DNA for the CDR3: TGTGCCAGCAGCTTAGGGGGAGGAGGCACTGAAGCTTTCTTT. Protein sequence: CASSLGGGGTEAFF. Drawing the rest from reference TRBV11-2 and TRBJ1-1, the complete variable domain is EAGVAQSPRYKIIEKRQSVAFWCNPISGHATLYWYQQILGQGPKLLIQFQNNGVVDDSQLPKDRFSAERLKGVDSTLKIQPAKLEDSAVYLCASSLGGGGTEAFFGQGTRLTVV.

J is TRBJ2-7 and V is TRBV19; D call uncertain. This CDR3 is built from 13 residues. Germline V gene data show CDR1 as LNHDA and CDR2 as SQIVND (reference sequence). Deletions cut 6 bases from V and 5 bases from J, with 14 bases between. The CDR3 DNA is TGTGCCAGTAGCCCCACGGGCAGCAACGAGCAGTACTTC. It specifies CASSPTGSNEQYF.

This clonotype has at least ten counts. This CDR3 reads CATGQGVTGELFF. CDR3 bases: TGTGCCACCGGACAGGGCGTCACCGGGGAGCTGTTTTTT. The J gene is TRBJ2-2, the V gene TRBV4-2; 8 positions agree with TRBD1. CDR1 is LGHNA, CDR2 YNFKEQ, per germline. The CDR3 length is 13 residues. V shed 10 bases, J shed 4 bases, and the junction held 5 bases outside the gene matches.

This clonotype was observed a handful of times. The rearrangement links TRBV7-9 to TRBJ2-7, with TRBD2 matching 7 bases. Germline V gene data show CDR1 as SEHNR and CDR2 as FQNEAQ (reference sequence). The length of the CDR3 is 12 residues. The V segment lost 5 bases and the J segment 5 bases; nucleotides outside the gene matches: 3. The CDR3 loop reads CASSLGLNEQYF. CDR3 nucleotide sequence: TGTGCCAGCAGCCTGGGACTAAACGAGCAGTACTTC. Complete variable domain (other parts from reference TRBV7-9 and TRBJ2-7): DTGVSQNPRHKITKRGQNVTFRCDPISEHNRLYWYRQTLGQGPEFLTYFQNEAQLEKSRLLSDRFSAERPKGSFSTLEIQRTEQGDSAMYLCASSLGLNEQYFGPGTRLTVT.

The rearrangement uses TRBV10-3 and TRBJ2-3; 8 nucleotides align to TRBD2. Germline CDR1 ENHRY, CDR2 SYGVKD. V was clipped by 10 bases and J by 2 bases; unmatched bases: 8. The CDR3 is 14 amino acids. For the CDR3, the DNA is TGTGCCACCGCCGGGGGGGGAGTCACAGATACGCAGTATTTT. It specifies CATAGGGVTDTQYF.

This clonotype was detected only a few times. The chain recombines TRBV6-5 with TRBJ1-1, with D unresolved. This CDR3 region has 13 residues. Germline CDR1 MNHEY, CDR2 SVGAGI. Trimming shortened V by 0 bases and J by 6 bases, and 8 bases separated the two germline ends. The CDR3 sequence is CASSYSMGSEAFF. The CDR3 DNA is TGTGCCAGCAGTTACTCGATGGGATCTGAAGCTTTCTTT.

This chain connects TRBV7-9 to TRBJ2-1; D ambiguous. Trimming left V 5 bases short and J 3 bases short, with 5 bases between. The CDR3 consists of 12 residues. Germline V gene data show CDR1 as SEHNR and CDR2 as FQNEAQ (reference sequence). The CDR3 reads CASSAYYNEQFF. CDR3 DNA: TGTGCCAGCAGCGCTTACTACAATGAGCAGTTCTTC.

The V and J genes are TRBV27 and TRBJ2-3; 10 nucleotides line up with TRBD2. With 7 bases clipped from V and 2 bases from J, the junction kept 3 bases outside the gene matches. CDR1 is MNHEY and CDR2 is SMNVEV in the germline V gene (reference sequence). The CDR3 loop spans 14 amino acids. CDR3 amino acids: CASTLAGATDTQYF. As DNA, the CDR3 is TGTGCCAGCACCCTAGCGGGAGCCACAGATACGCAGTATTTT.

V and J are TRBV25-1 and TRBJ2-1; 7 bases are a match to TRBD1. V was clipped by 8 bases and J by 6 bases; unmatched bases: 7. There are 13 residues in the CDR3. In germline, CDR1 is MGHDK, CDR2 SYGVNS. The CDR3 DNA sequence: TGTGCCAGCCCTGGGACAGTTTTCAATGAGCAGTTCTTC. Translation: CASPGTVFNEQFF.

The chain couples TRBV2 to TRBJ2-3, with D hard to call. The CDR3 totals 14 residues. Germline CDR1 and CDR2: SNHLY and FYNNEI. The ends were cut back, 7 bases at V and 0 bases at J, with 11 bases in the middle. The CDR3: CASTPPFSTDTQYF. The CDR3 nucleotides are TGTGCCAGCACCCCCCCCTTTAGCACAGATACGCAGTATTTT.

This chain uses TRBV5-1 with TRBJ2-2, with 9 bases aligning to TRBD1. The V gene end was trimmed by 4 bases and the J gene end by 6 bases; junction bases not matched to a gene: 13. Germline V CDR1 and CDR2: SGHRS, YFSETQ. The CDR3 length is 17 residues. CDR3 DNA sequence: TGCGCCAGCAGCCAACTCACCGGGACAGGGTTTTCCGGGGAGCTGTTTTTT. This gives the protein CASSQLTGTGFSGELFF.

A few counts support this clonotype. The chain joins TRBV4-3 to TRBJ2-7; 11 positions match TRBD2. Germline CDR1 is LGHNA and CDR2 is YSLEER. J lost 3 bases, V lost 0 bases, and 13 bases had no gene match. The CDR3 totals 19 residues. The DNA for the CDR3 is TGCGCCAGCAGCCAAGATCGAACTAGCGGGAGTTTTCGAGTCTACGAGCAGTACTTC. Its translation: CASSQDRTSGSFRVYEQYF.

This clonotype has only a few counts. This rearrangement joins TRBV4-1 to TRBJ2-2, with unresolved D. Germline CDR1 and CDR2: MGHRA and YSYEKL. The CDR3 spans 13 residues. Between the trimmed V and J ends, which lost 0 bases and 6 bases, there was a span of 5 bases. Here the CDR3 reads CASSQDRPGELFF. The CDR3 DNA reads TGCGCCAGCAGCCAAGATCGACCCGGGGAGCTGTTTTTT.

The chain joins TRBV18 to TRBJ2-2, with D unresolved. The CDR3 runs 15 residues. Trimming stripped 6 bases from V and 5 bases from J, with 16 bases between. Germline values: CDR1 KGHSH, CDR2 LQKENI. The CDR3 DNA reads as TGTGCCAGCTCGCCGTCCGACGATCCGACCGGGGAGCTGTTTTTT. This translates into CASSPSDDPTGELFF.

The table lists this clonotype with a few counts. CDR3 protein: CASNPGGGEQYF. In nucleotides, the CDR3 is TGCGCCAGCAACCCAGGGGGCGGTGAGCAGTACTTC. The V gene is TRBV5-1, the J gene TRBJ2-7; TRBD1 matches at 8 bases. CDR3 size: 12 residues. CDR1 is SGHRS and CDR2 is YFSETQ in the germline V gene. J gave up 7 bases and V 6 bases, and 6 bases lay outside the gene matches.

The chain has TRBV29-1 and TRBJ2-7, with TRBD1 identical over 8 bases. The CDR3 has 13 residues. Germline assignment: CDR1 SQVTM and CDR2 ANQGSEA. The V and J ends lost 3 bases and 2 bases, in that order; junction bases with no gene match: 3. This CDR3 reads CSVERQGTYEQYF. As DNA, the CDR3 is TGCAGCGTTGAGAGACAGGGGACCTACGAGCAGTACTTC.

This chain connects TRBV2 to TRBJ2-7; the D gene is possibly TRBD2 (6 bases). The germline V gene has CDR1 SNHLY and CDR2 FYNNEI. Between the trimmed V and J ends, which lost 1 base and 4 bases, there was a span of 17 bases. This CDR3 contains 16 residues. The CDR3 spells CASSEGPAKGRYEQYF. The CDR3 DNA follows: TGTGCCAGCAGTGAAGGCCCCGCCAAGGGGAGGTACGAGCAGTACTTC.

This clonotype was seen a handful of times. The V and J genes are TRBV13 and TRBJ2-2; 7 bases are a match to TRBD2. Germline assignment: CDR1 PRHDT and CDR2 FYEKMQ (reference sequence). This CDR3 has 17 residues. Losses at the gene ends were 1 base for V and 0 bases for J; bases not matched to a gene: 5. In DNA form, the CDR3 reads TGTGCCAGCAGCTTAGAAACTAGCGAGTCGAACACCGGGGAGCTGTTTTTT. Protein sequence: CASSLETSESNTGELFF.

The genes are TRBV20-1 and TRBJ2-7; possible D gene TRBD1, 6 bases. The CDR3 is 15 residues long. CDR1 and CDR2 from the germline V gene are DFQATT and SNEGSKA (reference sequence). The CDR3 DNA follows: TGCAGCCTTTTGGGTCCGACAGGAGAGTGGGACGAGCAGTACTTC. Its protein is CSLLGPTGEWDEQYF.